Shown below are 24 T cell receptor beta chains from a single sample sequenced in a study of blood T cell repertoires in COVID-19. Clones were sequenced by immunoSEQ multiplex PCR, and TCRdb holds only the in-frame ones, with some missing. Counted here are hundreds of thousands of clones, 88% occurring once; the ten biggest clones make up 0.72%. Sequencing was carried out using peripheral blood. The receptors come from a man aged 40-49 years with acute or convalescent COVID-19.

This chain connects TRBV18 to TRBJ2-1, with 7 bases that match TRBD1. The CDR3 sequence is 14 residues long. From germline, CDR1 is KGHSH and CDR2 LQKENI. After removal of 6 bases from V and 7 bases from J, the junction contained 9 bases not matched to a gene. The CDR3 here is CASSLDRVWNEQFF. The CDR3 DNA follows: TGTGCCAGCTCGCTTGACAGGGTGTGGAATGAGCAGTTCTTC.

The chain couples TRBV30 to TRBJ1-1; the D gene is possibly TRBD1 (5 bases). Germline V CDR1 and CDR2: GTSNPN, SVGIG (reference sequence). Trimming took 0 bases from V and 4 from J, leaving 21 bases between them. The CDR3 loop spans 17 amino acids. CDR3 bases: TGTGCCTGGAGTGTACGCCTAATCCAGGGTAGGGGCACTGAAGCTTTCTTT. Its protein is CAWSVRLIQGRGTEAFF.

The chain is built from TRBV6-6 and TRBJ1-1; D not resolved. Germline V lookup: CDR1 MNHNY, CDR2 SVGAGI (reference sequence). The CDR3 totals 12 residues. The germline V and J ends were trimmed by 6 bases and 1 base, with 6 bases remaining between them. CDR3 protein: CASSGRNTEAFF. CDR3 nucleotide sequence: TGTGCCAGCAGCGGTCGGAACACTGAAGCTTTCTTT.

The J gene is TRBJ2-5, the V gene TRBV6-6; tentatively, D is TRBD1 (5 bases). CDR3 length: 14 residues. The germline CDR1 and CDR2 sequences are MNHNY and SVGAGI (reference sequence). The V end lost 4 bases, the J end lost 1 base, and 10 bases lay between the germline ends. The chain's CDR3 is CASSLTTVQETQYF. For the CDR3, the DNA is TGTGCCAGCAGTTTAACGACAGTCCAAGAGACCCAGTACTTC.

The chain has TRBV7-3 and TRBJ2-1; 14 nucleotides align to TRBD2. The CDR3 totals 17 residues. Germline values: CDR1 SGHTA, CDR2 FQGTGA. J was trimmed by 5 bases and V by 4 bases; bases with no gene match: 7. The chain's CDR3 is CASSSRTSGRPDNEQFF. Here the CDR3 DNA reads TGTGCCAGCAGCTCTCGGACTAGCGGGAGGCCAGACAATGAGCAGTTCTTC.

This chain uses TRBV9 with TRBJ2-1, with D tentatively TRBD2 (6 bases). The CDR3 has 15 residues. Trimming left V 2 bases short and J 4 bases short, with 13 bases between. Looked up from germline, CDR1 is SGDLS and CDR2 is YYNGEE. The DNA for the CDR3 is TGTGCCAGCAGCGTTCAACTAGCAGATTACAATGAGCAGTTCTTC. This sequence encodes CASSVQLADYNEQFF.

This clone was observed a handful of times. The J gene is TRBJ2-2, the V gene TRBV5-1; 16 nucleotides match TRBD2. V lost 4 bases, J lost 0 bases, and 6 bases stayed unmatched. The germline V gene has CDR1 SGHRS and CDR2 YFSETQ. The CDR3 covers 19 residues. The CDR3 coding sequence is TGCGCCAGCAGCCGGTCGGGACTAGCGGGAGGGCCGAACACCGGGGAGCTGTTTTTT. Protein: CASSRSGLAGGPNTGELFF.

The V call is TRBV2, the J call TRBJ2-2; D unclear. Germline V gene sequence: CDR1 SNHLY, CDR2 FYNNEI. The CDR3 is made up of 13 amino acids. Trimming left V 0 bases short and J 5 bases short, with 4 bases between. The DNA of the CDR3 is TGTGCCAGCAGTGAAGCCGGGACCGGGGAGCTGTTTTTT. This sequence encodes CASSEAGTGELFF. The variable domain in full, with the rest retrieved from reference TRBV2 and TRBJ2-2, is EPEVTQTPSHQVTQMGQEVILRCVPISNHLYFYWYRQILGQKVEFLVSFYNNEISEKSEIFDDQFSVERPDGSNFTLKIRSTKLEDSAMYFCASSEAGTGELFFGEGSRLTVL.

The CDR3 region is CASSLGFFRQGQETQYF. Written as DNA, the CDR3 is TGTGCCAGCAGTTTGGGATTCTTTCGGCAGGGTCAAGAGACCCAGTACTTC. This rearrangement joins TRBV27 to TRBJ2-5; maybe TRBD1 (5 bases). The CDR3 length is 17 residues. Trimming left V 3 bases short and J 2 bases short, with 19 bases between. Germline assignment: CDR1 MNHEY and CDR2 SMNVEV (reference sequence).

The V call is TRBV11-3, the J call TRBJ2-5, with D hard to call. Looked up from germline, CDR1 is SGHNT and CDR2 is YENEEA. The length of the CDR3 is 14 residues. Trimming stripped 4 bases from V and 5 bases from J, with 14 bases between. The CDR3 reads CASSSEVVQETQYF. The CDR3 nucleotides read TGTGCCAGCAGCTCAGAGGTTGTCCAGGAGACCCAGTACTTC.

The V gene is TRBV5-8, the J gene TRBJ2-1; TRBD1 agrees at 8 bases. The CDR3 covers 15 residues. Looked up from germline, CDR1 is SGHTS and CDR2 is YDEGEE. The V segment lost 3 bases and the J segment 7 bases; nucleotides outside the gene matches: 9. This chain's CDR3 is CASSSPGQDINEQFF. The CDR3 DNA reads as TGTGCCAGCAGCTCACCGGGACAGGATATAAATGAGCAGTTCTTC.

The CDR3 nucleotides read TGTGCCAGTAGTACGGGAGCGGGAGGATTAGAGACCCAGTACTTC. Translated: CASSTGAGGLETQYF. J is TRBJ2-5 and V is TRBV19; TRBD2 matches 9 bases. CDR1 and CDR2 (germline): LNHDA, SQIVND (reference sequence). This CDR3 contains 15 residues. Trimming removed 4 bases from V and 4 bases from J; junction bases left unmatched: 7. Full variable domain (rest looked up from reference TRBV19 and TRBJ2-5): DGGITQSPKYLFRKEGQNVTLSCEQNLNHDAMYWYRQDPGQGLRLIYYSQIVNDFQKGDIAEGYSVSREKKESFPLTVTSAQKNPTAFYLCASSTGAGGLETQYFGPGTRLLVL.

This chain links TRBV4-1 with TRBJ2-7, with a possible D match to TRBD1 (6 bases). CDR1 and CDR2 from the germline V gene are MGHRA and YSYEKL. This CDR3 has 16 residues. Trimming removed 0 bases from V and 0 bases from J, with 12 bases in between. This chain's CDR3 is CASSQERGTHSYEQYF. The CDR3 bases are TGCGCCAGCAGCCAAGAGAGGGGGACACACTCCTACGAGCAGTACTTC.

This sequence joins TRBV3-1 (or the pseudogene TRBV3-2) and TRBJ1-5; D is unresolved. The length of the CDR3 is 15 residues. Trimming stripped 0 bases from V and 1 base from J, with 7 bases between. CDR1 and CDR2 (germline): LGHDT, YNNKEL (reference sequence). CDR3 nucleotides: TGTGCCAGCAGCCAAGATCACAGCAGCAATCAGCCCCAGCATTTT. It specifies CASSQDHSSNQPQHF.

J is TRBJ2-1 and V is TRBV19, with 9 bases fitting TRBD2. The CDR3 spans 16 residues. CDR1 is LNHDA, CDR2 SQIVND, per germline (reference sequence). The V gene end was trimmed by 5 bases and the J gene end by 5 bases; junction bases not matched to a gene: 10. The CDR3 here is CASSAMGGRAHNEQFF. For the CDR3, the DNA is TGTGCCAGTAGTGCCATGGGCGGGAGGGCCCACAATGAGCAGTTCTTC.

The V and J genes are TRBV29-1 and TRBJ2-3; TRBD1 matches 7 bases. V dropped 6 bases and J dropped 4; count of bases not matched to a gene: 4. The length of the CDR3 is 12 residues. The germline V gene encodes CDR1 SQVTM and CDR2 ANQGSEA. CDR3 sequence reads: CSVRQGPDTQYF. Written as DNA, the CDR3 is TGCAGCGTACGACAGGGCCCAGATACGCAGTATTTT.

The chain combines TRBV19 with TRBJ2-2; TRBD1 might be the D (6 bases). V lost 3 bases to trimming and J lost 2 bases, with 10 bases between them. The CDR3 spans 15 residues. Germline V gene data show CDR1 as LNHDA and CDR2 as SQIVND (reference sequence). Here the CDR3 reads CASSIRGINTGELFF. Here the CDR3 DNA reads TGTGCCAGTAGTATTAGGGGGATAAACACCGGGGAGCTGTTTTTT. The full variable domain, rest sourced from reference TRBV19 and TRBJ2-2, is DGGITQSPKYLFRKEGQNVTLSCEQNLNHDAMYWYRQDPGQGLRLIYYSQIVNDFQKGDIAEGYSVSREKKESFPLTVTSAQKNPTAFYLCASSIRGINTGELFFGEGSRLTVL.

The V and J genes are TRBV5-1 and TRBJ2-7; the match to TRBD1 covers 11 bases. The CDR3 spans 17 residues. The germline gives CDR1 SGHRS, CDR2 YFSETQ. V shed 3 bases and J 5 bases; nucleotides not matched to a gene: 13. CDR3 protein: CASSWLPAGTGGDEQYF. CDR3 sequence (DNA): TGCGCCAGCAGCTGGCTCCCTGCCGGGACAGGGGGAGACGAGCAGTACTTC.

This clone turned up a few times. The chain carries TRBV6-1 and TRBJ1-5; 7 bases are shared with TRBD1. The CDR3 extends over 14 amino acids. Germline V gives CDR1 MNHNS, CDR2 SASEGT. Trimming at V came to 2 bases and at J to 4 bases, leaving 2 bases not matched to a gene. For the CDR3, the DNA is TGTGCCAGCAGTGAACAGGACAGGAATCAGCCCCAGCATTTT. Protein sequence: CASSEQDRNQPQHF.

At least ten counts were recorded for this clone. The CDR3 reads CASSYYRGGPNTGELFF. The CDR3 bases are TGTGCCAGCAGTTACTATCGAGGCGGTCCGAACACCGGGGAGCTGTTTTTT. The chain joins TRBV6-2 or TRBV6-3 to TRBJ2-2; D not certain. The germline V gene encodes CDR1 MNHEY and CDR2 SVGEGT. This CDR3 spans 17 amino acids. V was cut by 1 base and J by 0 bases, with 12 bases left in between.

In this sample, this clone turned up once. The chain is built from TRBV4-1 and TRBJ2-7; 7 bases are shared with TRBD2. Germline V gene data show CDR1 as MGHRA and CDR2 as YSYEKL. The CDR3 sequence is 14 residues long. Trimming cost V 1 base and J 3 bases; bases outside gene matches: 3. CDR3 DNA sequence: TGCGCCAGCAGCCAAGGGGTAGCGGGCTACGAGCAGTACTTC. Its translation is CASSQGVAGYEQYF.

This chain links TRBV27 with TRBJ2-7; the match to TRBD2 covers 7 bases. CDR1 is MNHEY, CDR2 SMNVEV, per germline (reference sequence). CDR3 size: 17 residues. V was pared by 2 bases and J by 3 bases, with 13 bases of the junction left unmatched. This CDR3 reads CASSLPPHGGGSYEQYF. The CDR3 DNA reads TGTGCCAGCAGTTTACCCCCCCACGGTGGCGGGAGCTACGAGCAGTACTTC.

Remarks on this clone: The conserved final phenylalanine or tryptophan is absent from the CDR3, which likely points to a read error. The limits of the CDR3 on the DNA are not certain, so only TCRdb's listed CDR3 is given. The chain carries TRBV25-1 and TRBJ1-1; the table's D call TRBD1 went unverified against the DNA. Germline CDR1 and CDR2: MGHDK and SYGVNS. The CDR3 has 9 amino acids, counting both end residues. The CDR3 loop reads CASSEFQGG.

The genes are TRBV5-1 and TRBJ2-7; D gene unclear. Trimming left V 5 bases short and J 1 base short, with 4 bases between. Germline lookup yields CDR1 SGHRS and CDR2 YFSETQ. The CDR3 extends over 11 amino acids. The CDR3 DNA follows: TGCGCCAGCAGAGAGTCCTACGAGCAGTACTTC. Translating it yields CASRESYEQYF.